This T cell receptor beta chain is from a study of T cell repertoires in aging, cancer and after chemotherapy. Study-level background: Roughly 9.1 million TCR reads were in the whole dataset.

The template was genomic DNA from peripheral blood, not RNA. Regarding the study as a whole: In healthy donors, age-related TCR diversity loss mainly reflected lost richness.

Comments on this clonotype: As yet, its antigen is unknown.

TRB rearrangements spanning V, D and J were amplified using mixed TRB-A/B primers. TCRdb analysed the multiplex PCR reads with MiXCR anew, one entry per CDR3 protein. The sample lists thousands of distinct CDR3 sequences; around 32% were seen once. With V trimmed by 1 base and J by 2 bases, 1 base remained unmatched. In germline, CDR1 is DFQATT, CDR2 SNEGSKA (reference sequence). The CDR3 totals 14 residues. The clonotype was recovered from a human donor in good health. The gene calls are TRBV20-1 and TRBJ2-1; 8 bases line up with TRBD2. Sequences were obtained from blood. CDR3 nucleotides: TGCAGTGCTAGAGGCGGGGGGCCCTACAATGAGCAGTTCTTC. This sequence encodes CSARGGGPYNEQFF.